This T cell receptor beta chain came from a study of T cell clonotyping in hematopoietic cell transplantation. Study-level findings and limits: Few recipient clonotypes overlapped donors; over 97% were de novo at given depth. Cells were unsorted, so CD4 and CD8 contributions were not separated. Recipient TCR diversity dropped after transplant; expanded clonotypes rose from day 30 to 180.

As for time point: recipient sample about 28 days before transplant, after cytoreduction. Recipients were bled about 28 days pretransplant and at posttransplant days 30, 100, 180. Measured with immunoSEQ multiplex PCR; TCRdb has only the in-frame clones, and not every one. The repertoire consists of thousands of clones, with 88% occurring once and the leading ten covering 3.6%. Germline CDR1 and CDR2: SGHRS and YFSETQ. V lost 4 bases, J lost 2 bases, and 11 bases lay in between. The CDR3 is 14 residues long. This clone was picked up a small number of times. Its target is unknown. The same CDR3 arises from other DNA sequences in this sample as well.

The sequenced sample was peripheral blood mononuclear cells, obtained before stem cell transplant. This receptor was taken from a man aged 30 to 39 with acute myeloid leukemia. Some clones in this sample may be carry-over from other donors' samples. The rearrangement joins TRBV5-1 to TRBJ2-3, with D perhaps assigned TRBD1 or TRBD2 (5 bases each). CDR3 in DNA: TGCGCCAGCAGCCTGGGGACCACCACAGATACGCAGTATTTT. Amino acid sequence: CASSLGTTTDTQYF.